The 12 T cell receptor beta chains below all came from one sample that was sequenced in a study of tumor-infiltrating lymphocytes in primary liver carcinoma. RNA was extracted from whole blood without cell sorting, alongside germline DNA. From 500 ng of total RNA, TCR beta-specific cDNA was reverse-transcribed using a constant-region primer. Library construction for TCR beta comprised three nested multiplex PCR rounds performed with slightly modified ARM-PCR. Both of the initial two PCR rounds ran for roughly 10 cycles and employed TRBV1-TRBV30 forward primers alongside a C-beta reverse primer. MiXCR, run by TCRdb on the multiplex PCR reads, gives a single entry per CDR3 protein. The table has 150,000 to 200,000 distinct CDR3 sequences, approximately 60% seen once; the top ten hold about 72%. The sequencing input was peripheral blood. The receptor set was obtained from a man between 35 and 55 years old with primary liver carcinoma and hepatitis B virus infection.

With regard to this clonotype: One end of the junction does not line up with germline, which may come from a read error. This chain joins TRBV11-2 and TRBJ2-1, with D possibly called TRBD1 or TRBD2 (6 bases each). This CDR3 has 14 residues. CDR1 is SGHAT, CDR2 FQNNGV, per germline. CDR3 protein: CACSFEGGESEQLF. In DNA, the CDR3 is TGTGCCTGCAGCTTTGAGGGGGGCGAGAGTGAGCAGCTCTTC. Supplemented by reference TRBV11-2 and TRBJ2-1, the full variable domain reads EAGVAQSPRYKIIEKRQSVAFWCNPISGHATLYWYQQILGQGPKLLIQFQNNGVVDDSQLPKDRFSAERLKGVDSTLKIQPAKLEDSAVYLCACSFEGGESEQLFGPGTRLTVL.

In its sample, this clonotype was seen a few times. The J gene is TRBJ2-7, the V gene TRBV28; the D call may be TRBD1 or TRBD2 (5 bases each). V gave up 3 bases and J gave up 3 bases, with 12 bases separating them. In germline, CDR1 is MDHEN, CDR2 SYDVKM. The CDR3 totals 14 residues. The CDR3 region is CASSFSGPYYEQYF. The CDR3 DNA is TGTGCCAGCAGTTTCTCGGGACCATACTACGAGCAGTACTTC.

This clonotype was counted between two and nine times. This chain connects TRBV12-3 or TRBV12-4 to TRBJ2-5; 11 bases map to TRBD2. V trimming: 6 bases; J trimming: 3 bases; junction bases outside the gene matches: 6. CDR3 size: 15 residues. The CDR3 sequence is CASSHGSGGEETQYF. The CDR3 region has the DNA TGTGCCAGCAGCCACGGTAGCGGGGGGGAAGAGACCCAGTACTTC.

The CDR3 sequence: CSVEGASGVGTDTQYF. For the CDR3, the DNA is TGCAGTGTGGAGGGTGCCTCGGGCGTTGGCACAGATACGCAGTATTTT. V gene TRBV29-1 combines with J gene TRBJ2-3, with D perhaps TRBD2 (6 bases). There are 16 residues in the CDR3. Germline V lookup: CDR1 SQVTM, CDR2 ANQGSEA.

A word on this clonotype: An end of the junction does not agree with germline; a read error may underlie this. The rearrangement joins TRBV6-1 to TRBJ2-3; no definite D call. This CDR3 is built from 14 residues. Germline V gene data show CDR1 as MNHNS and CDR2 as SASEGT. The CDR3: CSSKSIGSTDTQYF. DNA for the CDR3: TGTTCCAGCAAGAGTATAGGGAGCACAGATACGCAGTATTTT.

V is TRBV6-5 and J is TRBJ2-1, with TRBD2 matching over 13 bases. Trimming at V came to 5 bases and at J to 9 bases, leaving 7 bases not matched to a gene. This CDR3 spans 15 amino acids. The germline gives CDR1 MNHEY, CDR2 SVGAGI. This CDR3 reads CASSLGTSGKGEQFF. CDR3 DNA: TGTGCCAGCAGTCTCGGGACTAGCGGGAAGGGTGAGCAGTTCTTC.

Concerning this clonotype: At one of its ends the junction is not consistent with the germline gene, which may arise from a read error. J is TRBJ2-6 and V is TRBV12-3 or TRBV12-4; D possibly corresponds to TRBD1 (5 bases). The CDR3 is 16 residues long. The CDR3 loop reads CASSPQAYSGANVLIF. The CDR3 DNA sequence: TGTGCCAGCAGCCCACAGGCTTACTCTGGGGCCAACGTCCTGATTTTC.

The chain couples TRBV29-1 to TRBJ2-2, with D perhaps TRBD1 or TRBD2 (5 bases each). From germline, CDR1 is SQVTM and CDR2 ANQGSEA. This CDR3 is built from 14 residues. V dropped 4 bases and J dropped 3 bases, with 12 bases sitting between them. In nucleotides, the CDR3 is TGCAGCGTTGCCCGGGGCGCGGACACCGGGGAGCTGTTTTTT. This translates into CSVARGADTGELFF.

This clonotype showed up just once. The junction shows a germline mismatch at one end, possibly a read error. This rearrangement joins TRBV7-9 to TRBJ2-2; D gene unclear. This CDR3 comprises 14 residues. CDR1 and CDR2 (germline): SEHNR, FQNEAQ (reference sequence). The CDR3 DNA reads TGCGCCAGCAGCTCCTGGGCGGCGAGCGGGGAGCTGTTTTTT. Translation gives CASSSWAASGELFF. Filled out from reference TRBV7-9 and TRBJ2-2, the complete variable domain reads DTGVSQNPRHKITKRGQNVTFRCDPISEHNRLYWYRQTLGQGPEFLTYFQNEAQLEKSRLLSDRFSAERPKGSFSTLEIQRTEQGDSAMYLCASSSWAASGELFFGEGSRLTVL.

The rearrangement links TRBV6-1 to TRBJ2-2; 9 bases align to TRBD1. J was trimmed by 4 bases and V by 7 bases; bases with no gene match: 16. CDR1 MNHNS and CDR2 SASEGT come from the germline V gene. The CDR3 totals 18 residues. CDR3 sequence reads: CASKEGQGLREGTGELFF. The CDR3, as DNA: TGTGCCAGCAAGGAGGGACAGGGTTTGCGGGAAGGCACCGGGGAGCTGTTTTTT.

This clonotype was picked up a small number of times. The rearrangement joins TRBV30 to TRBJ1-2; D is unclear. Germline V gene lookup returns CDR1 GTSNPN and CDR2 SVGIG (reference sequence). Trimming stripped 2 bases from V and 0 bases from J, with 10 bases between. This CDR3 is built from 14 residues. CDR3 bases: TGTGCCTGGAGTACCGGGATCCCTAACTATGGCTACACCTTC. Amino acids: CAWSTGIPNYGYTF.

As for this clonotype: Mismatch with germline at one junction end may stem from a read error. The J gene is TRBJ2-2, the V gene TRBV10-3, with 11 bases fitting TRBD2. The CDR3 is 16 amino acids. The germline gives CDR1 ENHRY, CDR2 SYGVKD. The CDR3, as DNA: TGTGCCATCAGTGAAACTAGCGGGAGTGGTACCGGGGGGCTGTTTTTT. Translating gives CAISETSGSGTGGLFF.